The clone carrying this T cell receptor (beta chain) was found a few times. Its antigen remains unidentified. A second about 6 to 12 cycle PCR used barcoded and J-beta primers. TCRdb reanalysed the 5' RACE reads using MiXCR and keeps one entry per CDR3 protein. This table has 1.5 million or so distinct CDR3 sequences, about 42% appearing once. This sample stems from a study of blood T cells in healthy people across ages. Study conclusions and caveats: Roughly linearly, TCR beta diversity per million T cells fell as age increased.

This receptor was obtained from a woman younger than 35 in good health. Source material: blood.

DNA for the CDR3: TGTGCCAGCAGTGCCCAGGGGCGCAGTCAGCCCCAGCATTTT. It yields the protein CASSAQGRSQPQHF. This chain uses TRBV12-3 or TRBV12-4 with TRBJ1-5; D perhaps matches TRBD1 (6 bases). V dropped 5 bases and J dropped 6 bases, with 14 bases sitting between them. There are 14 residues in the CDR3.